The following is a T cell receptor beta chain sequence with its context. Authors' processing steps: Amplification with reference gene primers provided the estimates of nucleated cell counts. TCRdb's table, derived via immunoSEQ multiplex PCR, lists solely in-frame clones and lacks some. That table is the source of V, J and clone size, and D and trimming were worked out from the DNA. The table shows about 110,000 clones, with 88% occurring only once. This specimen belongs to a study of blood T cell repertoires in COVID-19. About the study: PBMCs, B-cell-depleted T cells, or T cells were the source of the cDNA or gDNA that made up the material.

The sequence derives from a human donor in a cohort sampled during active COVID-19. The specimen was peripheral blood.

DNA for the CDR3: TGTGCCAGCAGTTCTACAGGAGTGGAGCAGTACTTC. This encodes CASSSTGVEQYF. The chain has TRBV11-3 and TRBJ2-7, with D tentatively TRBD1 (5 bases). Germline lookup yields CDR1 SGHNT and CDR2 YENEEA. This CDR3 is built from 12 residues. The V gene lost 6 bases and the J gene lost 7 bases, with 13 bases spanning the gap.